Following are 10 T cell receptor beta chains from one sample sequenced in a study of human T cells and chemical hapten exposure. In TCRdb, the RACE reads were re-called with MiXCR into one record per CDR3 protein. This sample has 30,000 to 35,000 distinct CDR3 sequences, with approximately 5% found just once. As for time point: healthy volunteer bleed at 6 weeks. Total RNA came from unfractionated whole blood. Material for sequencing was whole blood. These receptors were taken from a human donor in good health. Some clones in this sample may be carry-over from other donors' samples.

This clonotype was seen a handful of times. This sequence joins TRBV4-1 and TRBJ1-1; TRBD1 might be the D (5 bases). The CDR3 covers 16 residues. Germline V lookup: CDR1 MGHRA, CDR2 YSYEKL. V was shortened by 1 base and J by 0 bases, with 12 bases between the two germline ends. CDR3 protein: CASSQGYWGMNTEAFF. CDR3 DNA: TGCGCCAGCAGCCAAGGATATTGGGGGATGAACACTGAAGCTTTCTTT.

This clonotype came up a few times. The chain links TRBV18 to TRBJ1-5, with TRBD1 as a possible D gene (6 bases). The V gene's germline CDR1 is KGHSH and CDR2 LQKENI. This CDR3 is built from 15 residues. V was trimmed by 5 bases and J by 2 bases, leaving 13 bases between them. The CDR3, as DNA: TGTGCCAGCTCAACGCAGGGACACGGCAATCAGCCCCAGCATTTT. Protein product: CASSTQGHGNQPQHF.

The CDR3 DNA is TGTGCCAGCAGTTCCGACAGGCCCTATAGCAATCAGCCCCAGCATTTT. Protein: CASSSDRPYSNQPQHF. V usage is TRBV28 and J usage is TRBJ1-5; tentative D call: TRBD1 (6 bases). The CDR3 sequence is 16 residues long. Germline V lookup: CDR1 MDHEN, CDR2 SYDVKM. V lost 4 bases and J lost 0, with 13 bases in between.

This clonotype was detected many times. J is TRBJ2-3 and V is TRBV15; D uncertain. The germline V and J ends were trimmed by 0 bases and 2 bases, with 6 bases remaining between them. The CDR3 sequence is 14 residues long. Germline V gene data show CDR1 as LNHNV and CDR2 as YYDKDF (reference sequence). The DNA for the CDR3 is TGTGCCACCAGCAGAGATCGATACACAGATACGCAGTATTTT. Protein: CATSRDRYTDTQYF.

This clonotype appeared many times. The chain is built from TRBV4-3 and TRBJ1-3, with D perhaps TRBD1 (6 bases). This CDR3 region has 16 residues. Per the germline V gene, CDR1 is LGHNA and CDR2 is YSLEER. V dropped 0 bases and J dropped 2 bases, with 11 bases sitting between them. The CDR3 is CASSQEYRAPGNTIYF. In DNA, the CDR3 is TGCGCCAGCAGCCAAGAATACAGGGCCCCTGGAAACACCATATATTTT.

This clonotype was counted ten times or more. The chain employs TRBV20-1 and TRBJ1-1; 9 bases match TRBD1. Per germline, CDR1 DFQATT and CDR2 SNEGSKA (reference sequence). J lost 4 bases, V lost 5 bases, and 8 bases had no gene match. The CDR3 length is 14 residues. CDR3 protein: CSAPPGQGRTEAFF. The CDR3 DNA reads as TGCAGTGCTCCCCCGGGACAGGGTCGCACTGAAGCTTTCTTT.

This clonotype was recorded many times. The V call is TRBV20-1, the J call TRBJ2-7, with D maybe TRBD1 (6 bases). The V end was cut by 6 bases, the J end by 3 bases, with 18 bases between. Germline values: CDR1 DFQATT, CDR2 SNEGSKA (reference sequence). The CDR3 extends over 14 amino acids. CDR3 protein: CSALGHQDYYEQYF. The DNA of the CDR3 is TGCAGTGCGTTGGGACACCAGGATTACTACGAGCAGTACTTC.

There are many counts of this clonotype. This rearrangement joins TRBV6-2 or TRBV6-3 to TRBJ1-1; tentative D call: TRBD1 (6 bases). Looked up from germline, CDR1 is MNHEY and CDR2 is SVGEGT. The CDR3 sequence is 15 residues long. The CDR3 is CVRADRQDENTEAFF. The DNA for the CDR3 is TGTGTAAGGGCGGATAGACAGGACGAAAACACTGAAGCTTTCTTT.

This clonotype has ten or more counts. This chain joins TRBV28 and TRBJ2-3; 7 bases agree with TRBD1. CDR3 length equals 14 residues. Trimming cost V 3 bases and J 0 bases; bases outside gene matches: 0. Germline V lookup: CDR1 MDHEN, CDR2 SYDVKM. CDR3 DNA: TGTGCCAGCAGTTTGACAGGGAGCACAGATACGCAGTATTTT. Its translation is CASSLTGSTDTQYF.

This clonotype was recorded a few times. The chain joins TRBV2 to TRBJ2-1; tentatively, D is TRBD2 (7 bases). Germline V gene data show CDR1 as SNHLY and CDR2 as FYNNEI. The CDR3 is made up of 15 amino acids. V was cut by 3 bases and J by 9 bases, with 18 bases left in between. The CDR3 bases are TGTGCCAGCAGTGACGGGGGGCTCTGGGGAGCTGAGCAGTTCTTC. This gives the protein CASSDGGLWGAEQFF.